The T cell receptor (beta chain) described here comes from a study of CD4 T cells in relation to SARS-CoV-2 and coronaviruses. This CDR3 contains 15 residues. Germline V gene data show CDR1 as SGHTA and CDR2 as FQGNSA. V shed 5 bases and J 6 bases; nucleotides not matched to a gene: 7. This table comes from immunoSEQ multiplex PCR, and its TCRdb copy is limited to in-frame clones, with some not included. The sample carries tens of thousands of clones, approximately 87% recorded once. The TCR was taken from an adult with COVID-19. This sequence joins TRBV7-2 and TRBJ2-2, with 9 bases matching TRBD2. Sequenced material: memory CD4+ T cells from PBMCs. The CDR3 region has the DNA TGTGCCAGCAGCCCCGGGATAGCGGGGGCCGGGGAGCTGTTTTTT. Protein product: CASSPGIAGAGELFF.